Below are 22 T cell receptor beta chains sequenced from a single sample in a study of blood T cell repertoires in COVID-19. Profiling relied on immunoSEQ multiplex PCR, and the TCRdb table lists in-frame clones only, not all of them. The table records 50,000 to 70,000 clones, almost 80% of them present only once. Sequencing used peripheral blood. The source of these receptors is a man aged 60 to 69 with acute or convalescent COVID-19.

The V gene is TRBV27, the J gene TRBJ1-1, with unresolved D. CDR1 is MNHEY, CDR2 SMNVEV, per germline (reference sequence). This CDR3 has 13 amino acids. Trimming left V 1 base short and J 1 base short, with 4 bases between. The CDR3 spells CASSLYRNTEAFF. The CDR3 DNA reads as TGTGCCAGCAGTTTATACAGGAACACTGAAGCTTTCTTT.

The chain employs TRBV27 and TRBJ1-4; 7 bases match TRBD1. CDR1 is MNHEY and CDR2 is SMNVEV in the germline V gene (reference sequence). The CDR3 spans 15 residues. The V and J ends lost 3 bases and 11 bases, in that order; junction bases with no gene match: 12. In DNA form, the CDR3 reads TGTGCCAGCAGTTTCACAGGGGCCACCTTAAATAAACTGTTTTTT. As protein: CASSFTGATLNKLFF.

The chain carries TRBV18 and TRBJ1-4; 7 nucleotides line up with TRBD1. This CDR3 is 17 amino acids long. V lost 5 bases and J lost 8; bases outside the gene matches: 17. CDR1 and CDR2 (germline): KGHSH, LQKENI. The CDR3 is CASSARGFAGTGEKLFF. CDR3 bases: TGTGCCAGCTCAGCCAGGGGGTTCGCCGGTACAGGGGAAAAACTGTTTTTT.

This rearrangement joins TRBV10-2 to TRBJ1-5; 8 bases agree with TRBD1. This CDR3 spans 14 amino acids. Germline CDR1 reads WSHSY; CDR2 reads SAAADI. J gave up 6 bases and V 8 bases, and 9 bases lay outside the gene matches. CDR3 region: CASSTITGGQPQHF. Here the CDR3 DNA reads TGCGCCAGCTCCACAATTACAGGGGGTCAGCCCCAGCATTTT.

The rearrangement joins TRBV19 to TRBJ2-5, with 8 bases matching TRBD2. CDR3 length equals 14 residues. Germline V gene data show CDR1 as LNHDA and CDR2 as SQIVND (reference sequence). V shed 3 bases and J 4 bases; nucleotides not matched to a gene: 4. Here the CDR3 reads CASSMMRGAETQYF. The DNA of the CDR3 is TGTGCCAGTAGTATGATGCGGGGGGCAGAGACCCAGTACTTC.

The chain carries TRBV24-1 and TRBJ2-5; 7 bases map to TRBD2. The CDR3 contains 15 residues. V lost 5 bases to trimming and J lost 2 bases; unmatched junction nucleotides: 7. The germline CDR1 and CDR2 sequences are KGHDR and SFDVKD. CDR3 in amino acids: CATSGSLADQETQYF. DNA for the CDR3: TGTGCCACCAGTGGGAGTCTAGCGGATCAAGAGACCCAGTACTTC.

The CDR3 region is CASSPKFRLAGAWGGELFF. CDR3 DNA sequence: TGTGCCAGCAGCCCTAAGTTCCGACTAGCGGGGGCTTGGGGCGGGGAGCTGTTTTTT. The chain recombines TRBV7-9 with TRBJ2-2; 12 positions match TRBD2. The CDR3 covers 19 residues. Trimming removed 5 bases from V and 7 bases from J; junction bases left unmatched: 17. Germline V CDR1 and CDR2: SEHNR, FQNEAQ (reference sequence).

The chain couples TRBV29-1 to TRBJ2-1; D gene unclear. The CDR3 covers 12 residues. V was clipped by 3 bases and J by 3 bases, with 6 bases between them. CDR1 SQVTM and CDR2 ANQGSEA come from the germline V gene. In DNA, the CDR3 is TGCAGCGTTGAGCCAGACTACAATGAGCAGTTCTTC. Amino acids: CSVEPDYNEQFF.

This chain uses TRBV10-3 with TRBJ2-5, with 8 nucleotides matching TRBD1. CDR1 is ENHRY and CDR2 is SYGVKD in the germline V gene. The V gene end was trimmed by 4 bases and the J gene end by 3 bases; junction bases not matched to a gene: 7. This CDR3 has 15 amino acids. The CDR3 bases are TGTGCCATCAGTGGACAAACAGGGGGTGAAGAGACCCAGTACTTC. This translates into CAISGQTGGEETQYF.

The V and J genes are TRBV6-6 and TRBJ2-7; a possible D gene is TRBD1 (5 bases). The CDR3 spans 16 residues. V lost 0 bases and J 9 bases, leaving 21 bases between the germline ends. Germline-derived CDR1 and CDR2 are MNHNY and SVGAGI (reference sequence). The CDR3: CASSYSQQVSRVGQYF. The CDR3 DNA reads TGTGCCAGCAGTTACTCCCAACAGGTCTCAAGGGTAGGGCAGTACTTC.

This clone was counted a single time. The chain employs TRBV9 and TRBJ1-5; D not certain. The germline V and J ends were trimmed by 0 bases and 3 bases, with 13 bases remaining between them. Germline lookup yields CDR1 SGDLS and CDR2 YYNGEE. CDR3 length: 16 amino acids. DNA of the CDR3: TGTGCCAGCAGCGTAGAAGGAGGGTTGAACAATCAGCCCCAGCATTTT. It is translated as CASSVEGGLNNQPQHF. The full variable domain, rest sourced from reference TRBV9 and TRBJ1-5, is DSGVTQTPKHLITATGQRVTLRCSPRSGDLSVYWYQQSLDQGLQFLIQYYNGEERAKGNILERFSAQQFPDLHSELNLSSLELGDSALYFCASSVEGGLNNQPQHFGDGTRLSIL.

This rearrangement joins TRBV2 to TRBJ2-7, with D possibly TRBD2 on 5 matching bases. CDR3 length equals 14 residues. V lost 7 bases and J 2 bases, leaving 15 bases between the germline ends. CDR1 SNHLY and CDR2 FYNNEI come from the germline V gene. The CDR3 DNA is TGTGCCAGCAACAGAGAGGGCCAAACCTACGAGCAGTACTTC. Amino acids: CASNREGQTYEQYF. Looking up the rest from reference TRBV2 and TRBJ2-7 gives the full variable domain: EPEVTQTPSHQVTQMGQEVILRCVPISNHLYFYWYRQILGQKVEFLVSFYNNEISEKSEIFDDQFSVERPDGSNFTLKIRSTKLEDSAMYFCASNREGQTYEQYFGPGTRLTVT.

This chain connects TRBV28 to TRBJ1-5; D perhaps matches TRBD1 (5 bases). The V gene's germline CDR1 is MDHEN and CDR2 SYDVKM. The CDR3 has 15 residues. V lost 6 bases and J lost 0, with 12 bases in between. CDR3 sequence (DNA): TGTGCCAGCAGACCCACAGGAGTTAGCAATCAGCCCCAGCATTTT. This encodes CASRPTGVSNQPQHF. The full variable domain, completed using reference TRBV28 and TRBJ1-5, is DVKVTQSSRYLVKRTGEKVFLECVQDMDHENMFWYRQDPGLGLRLIYFSYDVKMKEKGDIPEGYSVSREKKERFSLILESASTNQTSMYLCASRPTGVSNQPQHFGDGTRLSIL.

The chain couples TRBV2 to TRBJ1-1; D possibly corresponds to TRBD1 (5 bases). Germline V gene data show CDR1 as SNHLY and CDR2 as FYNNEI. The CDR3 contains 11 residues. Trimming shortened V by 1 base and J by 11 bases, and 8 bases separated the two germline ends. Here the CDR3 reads CASSEDAGAFF. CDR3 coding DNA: TGTGCCAGCAGTGAAGACGCAGGGGCTTTCTTT.

Here the CDR3 DNA reads TGTGCCAGTAGTGACAGGATATTTGAAGCTTTCTTT. This sequence encodes CASSDRIFEAFF. This chain joins TRBV19 and TRBJ1-1, with D possibly matching TRBD1 (6 bases). This CDR3 spans 12 amino acids. Trimming removed 5 bases at V and 7 bases at J, with 11 bases between. Germline V CDR1 and CDR2: LNHDA, SQIVND (reference sequence).

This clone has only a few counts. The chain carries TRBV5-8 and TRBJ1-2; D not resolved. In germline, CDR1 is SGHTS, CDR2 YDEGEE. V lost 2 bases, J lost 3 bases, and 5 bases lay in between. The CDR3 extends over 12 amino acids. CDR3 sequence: CASSFPDYGYTF. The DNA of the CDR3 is TGTGCCAGCAGCTTCCCCGACTATGGCTACACCTTC.

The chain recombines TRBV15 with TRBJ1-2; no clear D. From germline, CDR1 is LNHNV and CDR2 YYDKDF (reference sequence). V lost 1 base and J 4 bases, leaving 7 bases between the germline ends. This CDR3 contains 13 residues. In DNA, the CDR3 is TGTGCCACCAGCAGAGCCCCCGGCTATGGCTACACCTTC. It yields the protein CATSRAPGYGYTF.

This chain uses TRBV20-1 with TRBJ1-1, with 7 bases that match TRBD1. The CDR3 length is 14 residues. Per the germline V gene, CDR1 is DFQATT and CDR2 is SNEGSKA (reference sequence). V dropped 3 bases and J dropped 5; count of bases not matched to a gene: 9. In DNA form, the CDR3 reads TGCAGTGCTAGTGGGTCCGTCAGGGGGACTGAAGCTTTCTTT. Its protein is CSASGSVRGTEAFF.

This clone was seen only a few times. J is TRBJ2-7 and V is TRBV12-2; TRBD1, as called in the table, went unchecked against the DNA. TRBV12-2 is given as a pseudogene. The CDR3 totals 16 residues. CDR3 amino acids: CASRLTADRADHEQYF. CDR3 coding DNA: TGTGCAAGTCGCTTAACTGCGGACAGGGCGGATCACGAGCAGTACTTC.

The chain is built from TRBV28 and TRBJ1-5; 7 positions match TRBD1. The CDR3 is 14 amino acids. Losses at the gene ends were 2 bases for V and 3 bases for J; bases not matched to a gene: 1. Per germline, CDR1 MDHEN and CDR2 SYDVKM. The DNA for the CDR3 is TGTGCCAGCAGTTTAACAGGGGTCAATCAGCCCCAGCATTTT. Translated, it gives CASSLTGVNQPQHF.

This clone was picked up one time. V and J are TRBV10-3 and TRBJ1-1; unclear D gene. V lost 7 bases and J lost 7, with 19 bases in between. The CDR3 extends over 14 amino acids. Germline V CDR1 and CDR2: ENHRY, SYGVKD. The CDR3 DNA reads TGTGCCATCACTCTCGACAAGGCCGGTGTTGAAGCTTTCTTT. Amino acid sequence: CAITLDKAGVEAFF.

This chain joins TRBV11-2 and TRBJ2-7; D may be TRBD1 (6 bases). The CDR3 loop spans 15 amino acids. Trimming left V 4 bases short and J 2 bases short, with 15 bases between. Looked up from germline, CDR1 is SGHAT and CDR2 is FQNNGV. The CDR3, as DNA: TGTGCCAGCAGCTCCCCTCTCAGGGGAACCTACGAGCAGTACTTC. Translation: CASSSPLRGTYEQYF. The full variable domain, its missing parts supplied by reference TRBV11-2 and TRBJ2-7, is EAGVAQSPRYKIIEKRQSVAFWCNPISGHATLYWYQQILGQGPKLLIQFQNNGVVDDSQLPKDRFSAERLKGVDSTLKIQPAKLEDSAVYLCASSSPLRGTYEQYFGPGTRLTVT.